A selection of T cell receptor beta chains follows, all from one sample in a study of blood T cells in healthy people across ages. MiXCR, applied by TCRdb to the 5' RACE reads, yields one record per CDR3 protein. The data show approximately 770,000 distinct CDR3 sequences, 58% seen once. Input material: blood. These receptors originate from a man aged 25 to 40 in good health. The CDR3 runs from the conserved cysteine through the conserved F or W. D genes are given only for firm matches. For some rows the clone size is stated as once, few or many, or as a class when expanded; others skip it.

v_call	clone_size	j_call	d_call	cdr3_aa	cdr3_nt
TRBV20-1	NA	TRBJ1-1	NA	CSASPNTEAFF	TGCAGTGCTAGTCCGAACACTGAAGCTTTCTTT
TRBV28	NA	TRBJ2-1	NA	CASTTAQAGTYNEQFF	TGTGCCAGCACCACCGCTCAGGCGGGAACCTACAATGAGCAGTTCTTC
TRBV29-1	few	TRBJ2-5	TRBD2	CSVDAGRDETQYF	TGCAGCGTTGATGCAGGGAGGGATGAGACCCAGTACTTC
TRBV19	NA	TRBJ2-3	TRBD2	CASSISSLAGGPAVTDTQYF	TGTGCCAGTAGTATATCGTCACTAGCGGGGGGGCCCGCTGTTACAGATACGCAGTATTTT
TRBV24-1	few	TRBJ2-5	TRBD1	CATSFGGQGIETQYF	TGTGCCACCAGTTTTGGAGGACAGGGAATAGAGACCCAGTACTTC
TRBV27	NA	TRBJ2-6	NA	CASGPKLERDSGANVLTF	TGTGCCAGCGGCCCTAAGCTAGAGCGAGACTCTGGGGCCAACGTCCTGACTTTC
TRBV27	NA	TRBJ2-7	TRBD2	CASSLSGEAGGTYEQYF	TGTGCCAGCAGTTTATCGGGGGAAGCGGGGGGGACCTACGAGCAGTACTTC
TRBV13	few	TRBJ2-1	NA	CASSPSRYEQFF	TGTGCCAGCAGCCCATCTCGTTATGAGCAGTTCTTC
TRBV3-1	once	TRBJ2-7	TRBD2	CASNPRLAGYEQYF	TGTGCCAGCAACCCAAGACTAGCGGGGTACGAGCAGTACTTC
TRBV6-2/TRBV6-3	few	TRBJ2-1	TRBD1	CASSRTGAGSYNEQFF	TGTGCCAGCAGTAGGACAGGGGCAGGGTCCTACAATGAGCAGTTCTTC
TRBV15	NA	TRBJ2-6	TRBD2	CATSGLAGGLSGANVLTF	TGTGCCACCAGCGGACTAGCGGGAGGACTATCTGGGGCCAACGTCCTGACTTTC
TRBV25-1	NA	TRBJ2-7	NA	CASSGSPNTYEQYF	TGTGCCAGCAGTGGTAGCCCCAACACCTACGAGCAGTACTTC
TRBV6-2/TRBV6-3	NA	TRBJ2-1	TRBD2	CASSYVLAGGPTNEQFF	TGTGCCAGCAGTTACGTGCTAGCGGGAGGGCCTACAAATGAGCAGTTCTTC
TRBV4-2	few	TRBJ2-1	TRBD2	CASSPIAGLANEQFF	TGTGCCAGCAGCCCAATTGCGGGACTAGCGAATGAGCAGTTCTTC
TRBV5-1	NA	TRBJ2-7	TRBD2	CASSMTSGGLNEQYF	TGCGCCAGCAGCATGACTAGCGGGGGGCTCAACGAGCAGTACTTC
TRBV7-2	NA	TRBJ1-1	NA	CASSLVGGGTTEAFF	TGTGCCAGCAGCTTAGTTGGGGGTGGAACCACTGAAGCTTTCTTT
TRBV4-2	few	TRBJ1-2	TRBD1	CASSQELPRGPIGNYGYTF	TGTGCCAGCAGCCAAGAATTACCCAGGGGGCCGATCGGGAACTATGGCTACACCTTC
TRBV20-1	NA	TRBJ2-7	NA	CSGETGRSYEQYF	TGCAGTGGCGAGACAGGACGTTCCTACGAGCAGTACTTC
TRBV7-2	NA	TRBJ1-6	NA	CASSPGVWNSPLHF	TGTGCCAGCAGCCCGGGAGTTTGGAATTCACCCCTCCACTTT
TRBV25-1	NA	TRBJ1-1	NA	CASSLEGRSEAFF	TGTGCCAGCAGCTTAGAGGGTAGAAGTGAAGCTTTCTTT
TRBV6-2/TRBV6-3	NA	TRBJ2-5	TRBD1	CASSRRQGIEQYF	TGTGCCAGCAGTCGCCGACAGGGGATAGAGCAGTACTTC
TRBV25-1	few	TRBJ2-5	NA	CASSDNRGGQQETQYF	TGTGCCAGCAGTGATAACAGGGGGGGTCAACAAGAGACCCAGTACTTC
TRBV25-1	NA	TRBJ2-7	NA	CASSEFRQDSYEQYF	TGTGCCAGCAGTGAATTTCGACAGGACAGCTACGAGCAGTACTTC
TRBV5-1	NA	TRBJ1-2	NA	CASSTGRVHGGYTF	TGCGCCAGCAGCACCGGCAGGGTCCATGGGGGCTACACCTTC
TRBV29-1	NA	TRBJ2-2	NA	CSVSSLANTGELFF	TGCAGCGTCTCCTCACTAGCGAACACCGGGGAGCTGTTTTTT
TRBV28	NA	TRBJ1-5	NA	CAGSIGNQPQHF	TGTGCCGGATCCATTGGCAATCAGCCCCAGCATTTT